These 20 T cell receptor beta chains were all obtained from the same sample, sequenced in a study of beta chain features in type 1 diabetes (dated by TCRdb to 2017 to 2018). Overall study outcomes, separate from this receptor: In all four CD4+ subsets, TCRB CDR3 length was moderately but significantly shorter in type 1 diabetes patients.

Their antigens remain unidentified. The method behind the library was the immunoSEQ multiplex PCR assay. All of the isolated RNA was reverse transcribed with the High Capacity cDNA Reverse Transcription Kit, so expressed TCRB transcripts were sequenced. Held by TCRdb, this immuneACCESS table contains in-frame sequences only and omits some clones. Under half of the omission traces to an unresolved V gene where checked; the cause of the rest is unknown. The sample table records approximately 280,000 clones; 15% of these occur just once. The ten biggest clones cover less than 0.02% of the sample. Sequenced input: naive CD4+ T cells from blood. In the paper's terms, the cell subset or site label means: true naive CD4+ T cells. The receptor set was obtained from a man in his late teens or twenties with type 1 diabetes.

V usage is TRBV21-1 and J usage is TRBJ2-2; TRBD2, the table's D call, was not compared with the DNA. TRBV21-1 is a known pseudogene. There are 13 residues in the CDR3. Here the CDR3 reads CASRRRNTGELFF. The CDR3 DNA follows: TGTGCCAGCAGGAGAAGGAACACCGGGGAGCTGTTTTTT.

This chain uses TRBV6-1 with TRBJ2-1; D call uncertain. The V gene's germline CDR1 is MNHNS and CDR2 SASEGT. The V end lost 7 bases, the J end lost 4 bases, and 5 bases lay between the germline ends. There are 11 residues in the CDR3. The CDR3 loop reads CASTGYNEQFF. The CDR3, as DNA: TGTGCCAGCACGGGTTACAATGAGCAGTTCTTC.

For this clone: At one end, the junction sequence differs from germline, possibly due to a read error. The V call is TRBV7-9, the J call TRBJ2-1; 13 bases match TRBD2. The CDR3 length is 14 residues. In germline, CDR1 is SEHNR, CDR2 FQNEAQ (reference sequence). CDR3 sequence reads: CASGGGLAGNGQFF. In DNA form, the CDR3 reads TGTGCCAGCGGGGGGGGACTAGCGGGAAATGGGCAGTTCTTC.

V usage is TRBV11-2 and J usage is TRBJ2-7; 16 positions agree with TRBD2. CDR3 size: 18 residues. The germline V gene has CDR1 SGHAT and CDR2 FQNNGV. V was pared by 2 bases and J by 1 base, with 5 bases of the junction left unmatched. The CDR3 region is CASSLMGLAGGLSYEQYF. CDR3 DNA: TGTGCCAGCAGCTTAATGGGACTAGCGGGGGGGCTGTCCTACGAGCAGTACTTC.

The rearrangement uses TRBV29-1 and TRBJ2-7; 10 bases are shared with TRBD2. Germline lookup yields CDR1 SQVTM and CDR2 ANQGSEA. This CDR3 comprises 13 residues. The V gene end was trimmed by 4 bases and the J gene end by 3 bases; junction bases not matched to a gene: 3. The CDR3 loop reads CSVGASGGYEQYF. The DNA of the CDR3 is TGCAGCGTTGGGGCTAGCGGGGGCTACGAGCAGTACTTC.

This clone was recorded a few times. This sequence joins TRBV7-2 and TRBJ2-7, with 7 bases identical to TRBD2. Germline V lookup: CDR1 SGHTA, CDR2 FQGNSA. This CDR3 is 14 amino acids long. The junction had 6 bases not matched to a gene; V was cut back by 5 bases and J by 2 bases. CDR3 in DNA: TGTGCCAGCAGCCTGAGACTAGCCCCCTACGAGCAGTACTTC. Protein product: CASSLRLAPYEQYF.

This chain uses TRBV5-1 with TRBJ2-7; TRBD2 is a possible D gene (6 bases). Germline CDR1 SGHRS, CDR2 YFSETQ. The CDR3 contains 16 residues. Trimming shortened V by 0 bases and J by 3 bases, and 16 bases separated the two germline ends. CDR3 DNA: TGCGCCAGCAGCTTGGGTGGCGCCAGCGGGTACTACGAGCAGTACTTC. It yields the protein CASSLGGASGYYEQYF. The variable domain in full, completed from reference TRBV5-1 and TRBJ2-7, reads KAGVTQTPRYLIKTRGQQVTLSCSPISGHRSVSWYQQTPGQGLQFLFEYFSETQRNKGNFPGRFSGRQFSNSRSEMNVSTLELGDSALYLCASSLGGASGYYEQYFGPGTRLTVT.

The J gene is TRBJ1-2, the V gene TRBV18, with D possibly matching TRBD1 (5 bases). The germline gives CDR1 KGHSH, CDR2 LQKENI. The CDR3 length is 14 residues. V dropped 3 bases and J dropped 3 bases, with 11 bases sitting between them. The CDR3 is CASSPTDKYYGYTF. In DNA form, the CDR3 reads TGTGCCAGCTCACCGACAGATAAGTACTATGGCTACACCTTC.

This clone was picked up a small number of times. CDR3 nucleotide sequence: TGCGCCAGCAGTGAGAGGACACGTGAACGGACTGAAGCTTTCTTT. It codes for CASSERTRERTEAFF. The chain links TRBV10-2 to TRBJ1-1, with TRBD1 as a possible D gene (5 bases). CDR3 length: 15 residues. In germline, CDR1 is WSHSY, CDR2 SAAADI. Trimming cost V 2 bases and J 5 bases, with 15 bases left between them.

V and J are TRBV28 and TRBJ1-2, with D possibly matching TRBD1 (5 bases). The germline V gene encodes CDR1 MDHEN and CDR2 SYDVKM. CDR3 length: 14 amino acids. Trimming stripped 7 bases from V and 3 bases from J, with 15 bases between. Written as DNA, the CDR3 is TGTGCCAGCACCCCAATTAGGGGATACTATGGCTACACCTTC. It is translated as CASTPIRGYYGYTF.

This clone was recorded a few times. J is TRBJ1-3 and V is TRBV15, with no clear D. The germline V gene encodes CDR1 LNHNV and CDR2 YYDKDF (reference sequence). The CDR3 sequence is 16 residues long. Between the trimmed V and J ends, which lost 5 bases and 0 bases, there was a span of 14 bases. The CDR3 spells CATSEYRTPSGNTIYF. The CDR3 DNA reads TGTGCCACCAGCGAATACAGAACTCCCTCTGGAAACACCATATATTTT.

This clone was seen a handful of times. The chain combines TRBV29-1 with TRBJ2-1; 10 positions match TRBD2. V lost 7 bases and J lost 4; bases outside the gene matches: 7. Germline-derived CDR1 and CDR2 are SQVTM and ANQGSEA. The CDR3 covers 14 residues. The CDR3 is CSAGGTSVYNEQFF. The DNA for the CDR3 is TGCAGCGCCGGTGGGACTAGCGTTTACAATGAGCAGTTCTTC.

This clone was detected only a few times. The chain has TRBV30 and TRBJ2-3, with D maybe TRBD1 (6 bases). This CDR3 has 12 residues. Germline lookup yields CDR1 GTSNPN and CDR2 SVGIG (reference sequence). V was shortened by 3 bases and J by 4 bases, with 8 bases between the two germline ends. The CDR3 region has the DNA TGTGCCTGGAGCGCAGGGGCAGATACGCAGTATTTT. Residues: CAWSAGADTQYF.

The sample holds a few counts of this clone. The chain combines TRBV5-4 with TRBJ2-1; 8 bases are a match to TRBD2. Germline trimming cut 4 bases from V and 5 bases from J; bases unmatched to any gene: 11. Germline V gives CDR1 SGHNT, CDR2 YYREEE (reference sequence). CDR3 size: 16 residues. Here the CDR3 DNA reads TGTGCCAGCAGCCTCCGCTTAGCGGGAAGCCACAATGAGCAGTTCTTC. This gives the protein CASSLRLAGSHNEQFF.

There are a few counts of this clone. The chain is built from TRBV11-2 and TRBJ2-3; 12 bases are shared with TRBD2. The CDR3 has 18 residues. CDR1 SGHAT and CDR2 FQNNGV come from the germline V gene. Trimming cost V 2 bases and J 3 bases; bases outside gene matches: 9. CDR3 sequence (DNA): TGTGCCAGCAGCTTAAGATTCCGGACTAGCGGGGCTACAGATACGCAGTATTTT. Residues: CASSLRFRTSGATDTQYF.

In DNA form, the CDR3 reads TGTGCCAGCAGCTTGGCCGGGGAACACTACGAGCAGTACTTC. Protein: CASSLAGEHYEQYF. V gene TRBV7-9 combines with J gene TRBJ2-7; D is possibly TRBD2 (5 bases). The V gene's germline CDR1 is SEHNR and CDR2 FQNEAQ (reference sequence). With 3 bases removed from V and 3 bases from J, the gap between germline ends came to 12 bases. This CDR3 region has 14 residues.

This clone was counted only a few times. The chain is built from TRBV19 and TRBJ2-3; D may be TRBD2 (6 bases). Germline V gene data show CDR1 as LNHDA and CDR2 as SQIVND (reference sequence). V lost 6 bases, J lost 3 bases, and 16 bases lay in between. There are 15 residues in the CDR3. The CDR3 loop reads CASRRRGLGTDTQYF. For the CDR3, the DNA is TGTGCCAGTAGGAGACGGGGGTTGGGAACAGATACGCAGTATTTT. The full variable domain, its missing parts supplied by reference TRBV19 and TRBJ2-3, is DGGITQSPKYLFRKEGQNVTLSCEQNLNHDAMYWYRQDPGQGLRLIYYSQIVNDFQKGDIAEGYSVSREKKESFPLTVTSAQKNPTAFYLCASRRRGLGTDTQYFGPGTRLTVL.

This clone was recorded a few times. This rearrangement joins TRBV14 to TRBJ2-5; TRBD1 matches at 7 bases. Germline CDR1 SGHDN, CDR2 FVKESK. CDR3 size: 14 residues. The V gene end was trimmed by 4 bases and the J gene end by 4 bases; junction bases not matched to a gene: 6. The CDR3 DNA reads as TGTGCCAGCAGCCTGAACCGGGACAGAGAGACCCAGTACTTC. It translates to CASSLNRDRETQYF.

The J gene is TRBJ2-2, the V gene TRBV19, with 7 bases aligning to TRBD2. This CDR3 has 14 residues. J lost 4 bases, V lost 5 bases, and 4 bases had no gene match. Germline values: CDR1 LNHDA, CDR2 SQIVND (reference sequence). CDR3 region: CASSRLAATGELFF. CDR3 coding DNA: TGTGCCAGTAGTCGACTAGCAGCCACCGGGGAGCTGTTTTTT. Variable domain in full (rest from reference TRBV19 and TRBJ2-2): DGGITQSPKYLFRKEGQNVTLSCEQNLNHDAMYWYRQDPGQGLRLIYYSQIVNDFQKGDIAEGYSVSREKKESFPLTVTSAQKNPTAFYLCASSRLAATGELFFGEGSRLTVL.

The CDR3 coding sequence is TGTGCCTGGAGTGTACTGGAGCAGGGGGCCACCAGGGAGTACTTC. It codes for CAWSVLEQGATREYF. The chain joins TRBV30 to TRBJ2-7; 8 bases are shared with TRBD1. There are 15 residues in the CDR3. From germline, CDR1 is GTSNPN and CDR2 SVGIG (reference sequence). V trimming: 0 bases; J trimming: 11 bases; junction bases outside the gene matches: 15.